There are many counts of the clone carrying this TCR beta chain. Its cognate antigen is unknown. These data originate in a study of identical twins. Per the germline V gene, CDR1 is MNHNS and CDR2 is SASEGT. The CDR3 totals 14 residues. V was trimmed by 6 bases and J by 5 bases, leaving 15 bases between them. Whole-study findings and limits: With monozygotic twins, out-of-frame TCR alpha sharing exceeded what models estimated.

TCRdb re-called the 5' RACE reads with MiXCR, one entry per CDR3 protein. The sample yields 700,000 or so distinct CDR3 sequences, around 21% seen once. Separately, the same data were catalogued under a study of T cells expressing NK-cell markers. From that paper: Eight donors were sequenced, of whom seven were HCMV-seropositive, while the remaining one was HCMV-seronegative. The CD3+CD56-NKG2C+ fraction of several donors was likewise dominated by these clonotypes.

The gene calls are TRBV6-1 and TRBJ2-3, with D possibly TRBD2 on 5 matching bases. The source material was PBMCs. The sequence came from a young woman in good health. Here the CDR3 reads CASRLDGVRDTQYF. CDR3 DNA: TGTGCCAGCAGGCTCGACGGGGTCCGAGATACGCAGTATTTT.